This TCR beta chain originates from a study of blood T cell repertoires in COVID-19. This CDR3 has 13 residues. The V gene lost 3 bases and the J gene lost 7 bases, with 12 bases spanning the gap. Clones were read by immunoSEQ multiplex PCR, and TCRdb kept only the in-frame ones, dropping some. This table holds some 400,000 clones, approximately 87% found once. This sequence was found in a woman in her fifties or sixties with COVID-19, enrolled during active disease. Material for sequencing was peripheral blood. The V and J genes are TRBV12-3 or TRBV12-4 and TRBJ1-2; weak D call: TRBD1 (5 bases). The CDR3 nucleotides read TGTGCCAGCAGTTTTGAGGGACTAGGTGGCTACACCTTC. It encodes CASSFEGLGGYTF.